Following are 18 T cell receptor beta chains from one sample sequenced in a study of shared clonotypes between healthy human individuals. TCRdb's copy holds only in-frame clones and misses some; the assay was immunoSEQ multiplex PCR. The sample records millions of clones, 85% to 95% being singletons. Sequenced input: naive CD4+ T cells sorted from blood. Described subset: CD45RA+ positively selected. Receptors originate from a man between 18 and 29 years old in good health.

This chain joins TRBV25-1 and TRBJ2-1; 14 nucleotides line up with TRBD2. The CDR3 consists of 18 residues. With V trimmed by 1 base and J by 3 bases, 5 bases remained unmatched. Germline assignment: CDR1 MGHDK and CDR2 SYGVNS. The CDR3 DNA reads TGTGCCAGCAGTGAATGGGGGACTAGCGGGAGTGTCTACAATGAGCAGTTCTTC. Its protein is CASSEWGTSGSVYNEQFF.

This chain links TRBV10-2 with TRBJ2-1; 9 nucleotides match TRBD2. With V trimmed by 2 bases and J by 7 bases, 6 bases remained unmatched. Looked up from germline, CDR1 is WSHSY and CDR2 is SAAADI. This CDR3 is 15 amino acids long. The CDR3 sequence: CASSESGRSRNEQFF. CDR3 in DNA: TGCGCCAGCAGTGAGAGCGGGAGGTCGCGTAATGAGCAGTTCTTC.

The rearrangement joins TRBV15 to TRBJ1-2; no clear D gene. CDR3 length equals 12 residues. Germline CDR1 LNHNV, CDR2 YYDKDF (reference sequence). V was pared by 0 bases and J by 8 bases, with 7 bases between. CDR3 coding DNA: TGTGCCACCAGCAGAGATAAGTACGGCTACACCTTC. It codes for CATSRDKYGYTF.

Details on this clone: The identical CDR3 is also encoded by other nucleotide sequences in the sample. The chain combines TRBV5-1 with TRBJ2-7; D is possibly TRBD1 (6 bases). Germline loops: CDR1 SGHRS, CDR2 YFSETQ. This CDR3 is 15 amino acids long. Between the trimmed V and J ends, which lost 3 bases and 2 bases, there was a span of 15 bases. CDR3 residues: CASSSGQGSPYEQYF. The CDR3 DNA reads TGCGCCAGCAGCTCAGGCCAGGGGTCCCCCTACGAGCAGTACTTC.

The table lists this clone with a few counts. V gene TRBV5-1 combines with J gene TRBJ1-1; 9 bases fit TRBD1. The CDR3 consists of 12 residues. CDR1 SGHRS and CDR2 YFSETQ come from the germline V gene. V gave up 4 bases and J gave up 12 bases; unmatched junction bases: 7. The CDR3 coding sequence is TGCGCCAGCAGCCCCGGACAGGGGAAAACTTTCTTT. Translating it yields CASSPGQGKTFF.

The chain carries TRBV30 and TRBJ2-3; 10 positions agree with TRBD2. CDR1 and CDR2 from the germline V gene are GTSNPN and SVGIG (reference sequence). The V segment lost 4 bases and the J segment 3 bases; nucleotides outside the gene matches: 4. The CDR3 extends over 14 amino acids. In nucleotides, the CDR3 is TGTGCCTGGATGGATAGCGGGGGGACAGATACGCAGTATTTT. Translation gives CAWMDSGGTDTQYF.

Turning to this clone: At the DNA level, this CDR3 is encoded by other sequences in the same sample as well. This chain connects TRBV18 to TRBJ1-2; TRBD1 matches at 7 bases. Germline V CDR1 and CDR2: KGHSH, LQKENI. V gave up 3 bases and J gave up 4 bases; unmatched junction bases: 5. This CDR3 region has 14 residues. CDR3 sequence: CASSPATGSYGYTF. The CDR3 DNA reads as TGTGCCAGCTCACCGGCGACAGGGAGCTATGGCTACACCTTC.

Points on this clone: Other nucleotide sequences from this sample produce the same CDR3. The chain has TRBV28 and TRBJ2-7, with D hard to call. Germline V gene data show CDR1 as MDHEN and CDR2 as SYDVKM. CDR3 size: 12 residues. Between the trimmed V and J ends, which lost 5 bases and 1 base, there was a span of 6 bases. For the CDR3, the DNA is TGTGCCAGCAGTAGGGATTCCTACGAGCAGTACTTC. The encoded protein is CASSRDSYEQYF.

J is TRBJ1-3 and V is TRBV5-1; no reliable D call. Trimming pared 6 bases from V and 0 bases from J, leaving 10 bases between. The CDR3 is 14 amino acids. Germline values: CDR1 SGHRS, CDR2 YFSETQ. The CDR3 DNA sequence: TGCGCCAGCACCATAGGCAGCTCTGGAAACACCATATATTTT. It is translated as CASTIGSSGNTIYF.

This chain joins TRBV5-4 and TRBJ2-2; D uncertain. The CDR3 covers 14 residues. Per germline, CDR1 SGHNT and CDR2 YYREEE (reference sequence). Trimming took off 1 base at V and 2 bases at J, with 6 bases between the two ends. Here the CDR3 reads CASSLLSNTGELFF. The CDR3 region has the DNA TGTGCCAGCAGCTTGTTAAGCAACACCGGGGAGCTGTTTTTT. The whole variable domain, filled in from reference TRBV5-4 and TRBJ2-2, reads ETGVTQSPTHLIKTRGQQVTLRCSSQSGHNTVSWYQQALGQGPQFIFQYYREEENGRGNFPPRFSGLQFPNYSSELNVNALELDDSALYLCASSLLSNTGELFFGEGSRLTVL.

CDR3 coding DNA: TGTGCCAGCAGTGCTTCCCCGGGGGGGATGAACACTGAAGCTTTCTTT. Translated, it gives CASSASPGGMNTEAFF. This chain links TRBV25-1 with TRBJ1-1; possible D gene TRBD1, 5 bases. V was pared by 4 bases and J by 0 bases, with 15 bases between. Germline CDR1 is MGHDK and CDR2 is SYGVNS. The CDR3 is 16 residues long.

The genes are TRBV30 and TRBJ2-7; 7 nucleotides match TRBD2. This CDR3 region has 13 residues. Germline V gives CDR1 GTSNPN, CDR2 SVGIG (reference sequence). V gave up 5 bases and J gave up 2 bases; unmatched junction bases: 6. The CDR3 DNA is TGTGCCTGGGGTAGCGGGCCACCCTACGAGCAGTACTTC. This gives the protein CAWGSGPPYEQYF.

Points on this clone: Additional DNA sequences in this sample encode the identical CDR3. In DNA, the CDR3 is TGTGCCAGCAGTTTATTGGGGGGAAGCACAGATACGCAGTATTTT. This translates into CASSLLGGSTDTQYF. The V and J genes are TRBV28 and TRBJ2-3; D is possibly TRBD2 (6 bases). This CDR3 region has 15 residues. V gave up 1 base and J gave up 0 bases, with 8 bases separating them. Germline loops: CDR1 MDHEN, CDR2 SYDVKM.

CDR3 sequence (DNA): TGCGCCAGCAGCTTGGCCCGGTTCACTGAAGCTTTCTTT. It translates to CASSLARFTEAFF. This rearrangement joins TRBV5-1 to TRBJ1-1; no reliable D call. Germline V gene data show CDR1 as SGHRS and CDR2 as YFSETQ. The V and J ends lost 0 bases and 4 bases respectively, with 7 bases between them. There are 13 residues in the CDR3.

The chain links TRBV7-2 to TRBJ1-1, with 7 nucleotides matching TRBD1. Germline V lookup: CDR1 SGHTA, CDR2 FQGNSA. V gave up 4 bases and J gave up 3 bases; unmatched junction bases: 17. This CDR3 region has 18 residues. In DNA, the CDR3 is TGTGCCAGCAGCTCGCGTCCCCTACAGGGGTTTAGTGACACTGAAGCTTTCTTT. The encoded protein is CASSSRPLQGFSDTEAFF.

The chain has TRBV12-5 and TRBJ2-2, with 8 bases lining up with TRBD2. Per the germline V gene, CDR1 is LGHNT and CDR2 is FRNRAP. Trimming at V came to 6 bases and at J to 5 bases, leaving 14 bases not matched to a gene. The CDR3 spans 17 residues. CDR3 sequence (DNA): TGTGCTAGTGGACGGGGAATAGCGGGATTAAAAACCGGGGAGCTGTTTTTT. Residues: CASGRGIAGLKTGELFF.

The chain is built from TRBV7-2 and TRBJ2-2, with 11 bases that match TRBD2. V lost 5 bases, J lost 3 bases, and 8 bases stayed unmatched. The CDR3 spans 17 residues. Germline V gene data show CDR1 as SGHTA and CDR2 as FQGNSA. CDR3 amino acids: CASSKTPSGGHTGELFF. CDR3 in DNA: TGTGCCAGCAGCAAAACCCCTAGCGGGGGGCACACCGGGGAGCTGTTTTTT. The full variable domain, rest sourced from reference TRBV7-2 and TRBJ2-2, is GAGVSQSPSNKVTEKGKDVELRCDPISGHTALYWYRQSLGQGLEFLIYFQGNSAPDKSGLPSDRFSAERTGGSVSTLTIQRTQQEDSAVYLCASSKTPSGGHTGELFFGEGSRLTVL.

V is TRBV5-6 and J is TRBJ2-5; the D gene is possibly TRBD2 (5 bases). Trimming shortened V by 8 bases and J by 2 bases, and 10 bases separated the two germline ends. This CDR3 comprises 12 residues. Per the germline V gene, CDR1 is SGHDT and CDR2 is YYEEEE. The CDR3 sequence is CASSSGQETQYF. The CDR3 bases are TGTGCCAGTAGTTCGGGGCAAGAGACCCAGTACTTC.